These 27 T cell receptor beta chains were sequenced from one sample in a study of shared clonotypes between healthy human individuals. The naive CD8 subset, CD45RO-negative cells positively selected for CCR7, excluded terminally differentiated effector memory CD45RA+ cells. Sequencing used immunoSEQ multiplex PCR; TCRdb keeps in-frame clones, though not all of them. In the table there are around 2,000,000 clones, about 95% of which are singletons. Material: naive CD8+ T cells sorted from blood. The receptors come from a young man in good health.

This sequence joins TRBV19 and TRBJ2-7, with 12 positions matching TRBD2. The CDR3 contains 13 residues. The V gene's germline CDR1 is LNHDA and CDR2 SQIVND (reference sequence). The V and J ends lost 3 bases and 6 bases, in that order; junction bases with no gene match: 0. The CDR3 loop reads CASSMTSGSEQYF. Here the CDR3 DNA reads TGTGCCAGTAGTATGACTAGCGGGAGCGAGCAGTACTTC.

This chain uses TRBV6-1 with TRBJ2-7; tentatively, D is TRBD1 (5 bases). Deletions cut 7 bases from V and 0 bases from J, with 10 bases between. The CDR3 loop spans 13 amino acids. Germline V CDR1 and CDR2: MNHNS, SASEGT. CDR3 amino acids: CASTHRGSYEQYF. CDR3 bases: TGTGCCAGCACCCATAGGGGCTCCTACGAGCAGTACTTC.

The V and J genes are TRBV11-2 and TRBJ2-5; 8 bases are a match to TRBD1. The length of the CDR3 is 14 residues. CDR1 is SGHAT, CDR2 FQNNGV, per germline. Trimming cost V 5 bases and J 4 bases; bases outside gene matches: 6. CDR3 loop: CASSAWTGRETQYF. CDR3 sequence (DNA): TGTGCCAGCAGCGCCTGGACAGGGCGAGAGACCCAGTACTTC.

This sequence joins TRBV6-5 and TRBJ2-5; D gene unclear. Trimming cost V 6 bases and J 5 bases, with 10 bases left between them. Germline lookup yields CDR1 MNHEY and CDR2 SVGAGI. The CDR3 is 12 residues long. In DNA, the CDR3 is TGTGCCAGCAGACAAAACTGGGAGACCCAGTACTTC. Translating gives CASRQNWETQYF.

This chain connects TRBV6-5 to TRBJ2-1; 10 bases are shared with TRBD2. Trimming took 7 bases from V and 4 from J; bases not matched to a gene: 7. The germline V gene has CDR1 MNHEY and CDR2 SVGAGI. The CDR3 consists of 15 residues. This CDR3 is CASKEGTSAYNEQFF. CDR3 nucleotide sequence: TGTGCCAGCAAAGAGGGGACTAGCGCTTACAATGAGCAGTTCTTC.

The rearrangement links TRBV5-4 to TRBJ2-5; D ambiguous. Looked up from germline, CDR1 is SGHNT and CDR2 is YYREEE (reference sequence). V shed 0 bases and J shed 0 bases, with 6 bases lying between them. CDR3 length equals 14 residues. For the CDR3, the DNA is TGTGCCAGCAGCTTGGATCATAACCAAGAGACCCAGTACTTC. Translating gives CASSLDHNQETQYF.

To note about this clone: Other DNA sequences in the same sample also yield this CDR3. The rearrangement joins TRBV30 to TRBJ2-7; D ambiguous. Trimming took 1 base from V and 1 from J, leaving 2 bases between them. Germline loops: CDR1 GTSNPN, CDR2 SVGIG (reference sequence). This CDR3 spans 11 amino acids. The CDR3 loop is CAWSASYEQYF. The DNA for the CDR3 is TGTGCCTGGAGTGCTTCCTACGAGCAGTACTTC. Variable domain in full (rest from reference TRBV30 and TRBJ2-7): SQTIHQWPATLVQPVGSPLSLECTVEGTSNPNLYWYRQAAGRGLQLLFYSVGIGQISSEVPQNLSASRPQDRQFILSSKKLLLSDSGFYLCAWSASYEQYFGPGTRLTVT.

V gene TRBV4-2 combines with J gene TRBJ2-5, with 10 bases aligning to TRBD2. CDR1 and CDR2 from the germline V gene are LGHNA and YNFKEQ. This CDR3 contains 15 residues. The J segment lost 2 bases and the V segment lost 1 base, leaving 1 base of the junction unmatched. CDR3 coding DNA: TGTGCCAGCAGCCAAGCAGCGGGGGGGCAAGAGACCCAGTACTTC. Its protein is CASSQAAGGQETQYF.

This clone was recorded a few times. V gene TRBV29-1 combines with J gene TRBJ2-7; D uncertain. This CDR3 is 12 amino acids long. Germline V gives CDR1 SQVTM, CDR2 ANQGSEA. Between the trimmed V and J ends, which lost 3 bases and 3 bases, there was a span of 9 bases. As DNA, the CDR3 is TGCAGCGTTGACACCGCGAGCTACGAGCAGTACTTC. It translates to CSVDTASYEQYF.

The chain has TRBV6-4 and TRBJ1-6; D is uncertain. Germline V gene lookup returns CDR1 MRHNA and CDR2 SNTAGT. CDR3 length equals 13 residues. Trimming removed 3 bases from V and 9 bases from J, with 9 bases in between. The CDR3 DNA follows: TGTGCCAGCAGTGATAGACATGGTTCACCCCTCCACTTT. Amino acids: CASSDRHGSPLHF.

The chain joins TRBV15 to TRBJ2-4; 7 bases are shared with TRBD1. Germline-derived CDR1 and CDR2 are LNHNV and YYDKDF (reference sequence). The CDR3 length is 15 residues. Trimming at V came to 5 bases and at J to 9 bases, leaving 13 bases not matched to a gene. The CDR3 protein is CATSGGITGASIQYF. CDR3 DNA sequence: TGTGCCACCAGCGGCGGAATAACAGGGGCAAGCATTCAGTACTTC.

CDR3 nucleotide sequence: TGTGCCAGCAGCCCCACGGACAGGGACGAGCAGTACTTC. It specifies CASSPTDRDEQYF. The V call is TRBV11-3, the J call TRBJ2-7; 8 bases align to TRBD1. Unmatched junction bases numbered 5, after V lost 5 bases and J lost 5 bases. This CDR3 is 13 amino acids long. CDR1 is SGHNT, CDR2 YENEEA, per germline.

V gene TRBV5-6 combines with J gene TRBJ2-2, with D perhaps being TRBD1 or TRBD2 (5 bases each). The CDR3 consists of 15 residues. Trimming cost V 6 bases and J 4 bases, with 16 bases left between them. In germline, CDR1 is SGHDT, CDR2 YYEEEE. The CDR3 DNA sequence: TGTGCCAGCATCAACTACGGGACGGGCACCGGGGAGCTGTTTTTT. Translated, it gives CASINYGTGTGELFF. The complete variable domain, with remaining parts taken from reference TRBV5-6 and TRBJ2-2, reads DAGVTQSPTHLIKTRGQQVTLRCSPKSGHDTVSWYQQALGQGPQFIFQYYEEEERQRGNFPDRFSGHQFPNYSSELNVNALLLGDSALYLCASINYGTGTGELFFGEGSRLTVL.

The CDR3 DNA follows: TGTGCCAGCAGTTTAATCGCCGGACTCTCCTACGAGCAGTACTTC. Its translation: CASSLIAGLSYEQYF. The J gene is TRBJ2-7, the V gene TRBV28, with D possibly TRBD2 on 5 matching bases. V was shortened by 2 bases and J by 0 bases, with 11 bases between the two germline ends. The CDR3 has 15 residues. Germline assignment: CDR1 MDHEN and CDR2 SYDVKM. Full variable domain (outside the CDR3, taken from reference TRBV28 and TRBJ2-7): DVKVTQSSRYLVKRTGEKVFLECVQDMDHENMFWYRQDPGLGLRLIYFSYDVKMKEKGDIPEGYSVSREKKERFSLILESASTNQTSMYLCASSLIAGLSYEQYFGPGTRLTVT.

This chain links TRBV6-1 with TRBJ2-7; 10 nucleotides match TRBD2. CDR1 is MNHNS and CDR2 is SASEGT in the germline V gene. J was trimmed by 7 bases and V by 2 bases; bases with no gene match: 5. This CDR3 has 14 amino acids. The CDR3, as DNA: TGTGCCAGCAGTGAACTAGCGGGAGATCGGGAGCAGTACTTC. Protein sequence: CASSELAGDREQYF.

V and J are TRBV6-5 and TRBJ2-1; D gene unclear. Germline CDR1 reads MNHEY; CDR2 reads SVGAGI. This CDR3 has 14 amino acids. V was cut by 2 bases and J by 8 bases, with 13 bases left in between. The CDR3 reads CASSYTLPGDEQFF. CDR3 coding DNA: TGTGCCAGCAGTTACACACTCCCGGGCGATGAGCAGTTCTTC.

The chain links TRBV28 to TRBJ1-1; 7 bases match TRBD1. Trimming took 3 bases from V and 4 from J; bases not matched to a gene: 5. CDR1 is MDHEN and CDR2 is SYDVKM in the germline V gene. This CDR3 contains 14 residues. CDR3 bases: TGTGCCAGCAGTTTGACAGGGTGGGGCACTGAAGCTTTCTTT. This translates into CASSLTGWGTEAFF.

V usage is TRBV2 and J usage is TRBJ1-5, with TRBD1 matching 11 bases. From germline, CDR1 is SNHLY and CDR2 FYNNEI. The CDR3 runs 15 residues. The junction had 8 bases not matched to a gene; V was cut back by 4 bases and J by 9 bases. The CDR3 loop is CASSVRTGGEGPQHF. CDR3 in DNA: TGTGCCAGCAGTGTAAGGACAGGGGGCGAAGGGCCCCAGCATTTT.

The chain combines TRBV19 with TRBJ2-7; D is possibly TRBD1 (6 bases). CDR1 LNHDA and CDR2 SQIVND come from the germline V gene (reference sequence). The CDR3 runs 13 residues. Trimming left V 4 bases short and J 3 bases short, with 10 bases between. The CDR3: CASSKNRVYEQYF. The CDR3 DNA follows: TGTGCCAGTAGTAAGAACAGGGTCTACGAGCAGTACTTC.

This rearrangement joins TRBV7-9 to TRBJ2-7, with 10 positions matching TRBD2. This CDR3 contains 16 residues. Germline V gives CDR1 SEHNR, CDR2 FQNEAQ (reference sequence). Losses at the gene ends were 5 bases for V and 5 bases for J; bases not matched to a gene: 12. The chain's CDR3 is CASSGGLAGVFNEQYF. The CDR3 DNA reads as TGTGCCAGCAGCGGGGGGCTAGCGGGAGTATTCAACGAGCAGTACTTC. Together with reference TRBV7-9 and TRBJ2-7, the CDR3 gives the full variable domain: DTGVSQNPRHKITKRGQNVTFRCDPISEHNRLYWYRQTLGQGPEFLTYFQNEAQLEKSRLLSDRFSAERPKGSFSTLEIQRTEQGDSAMYLCASSGGLAGVFNEQYFGPGTRLTVT.

About this clone: The junction departs from the called germline gene at one end, perhaps through a read error. DNA for the CDR3: TGTGCTAGCAGCTTTGGTCCGGGGGCCAACGAGCAGTACTTC. Translating gives CASSFGPGANEQYF. The chain carries TRBV7-7 and TRBJ2-7; either TRBD1 or TRBD2 may fit D (6 bases each). This CDR3 spans 14 amino acids. The germline V gene encodes CDR1 SSHAT and CDR2 FNYEAQ (reference sequence).

The count of this clone is one. The chain combines TRBV4-1 with TRBJ1-1; D not certain. Per the germline V gene, CDR1 is MGHRA and CDR2 is YSYEKL. The germline V and J ends were trimmed by 4 bases and 7 bases, with 13 bases remaining between them. The CDR3 sequence is 13 residues long. The CDR3 nucleotides are TGCGCCAGCAGCCCGGAGCAGCAAAATGAAGCTTTCTTT. It codes for CASSPEQQNEAFF.

The V gene is TRBV9, the J gene TRBJ2-7, with D tentatively TRBD1 (5 bases). The V gene lost 0 bases and the J gene lost 5 bases, with 9 bases spanning the gap. Looked up from germline, CDR1 is SGDLS and CDR2 is YYNGEE. CDR3 length equals 13 residues. The CDR3 loop is CASSVADNDEQYF. The CDR3 DNA follows: TGTGCCAGCAGCGTAGCGGACAATGACGAGCAGTACTTC.

About this clone itself: The same CDR3 arises from other DNA sequences in this sample as well. The chain couples TRBV5-6 to TRBJ2-7; D uncertain. Germline V gives CDR1 SGHDT, CDR2 YYEEEE. With 0 bases removed from V and 6 bases from J, the gap between germline ends came to 7 bases. The CDR3 has 12 residues. The CDR3 sequence: CASSLEVGEQYF. In DNA, the CDR3 is TGTGCCAGCAGCTTGGAAGTGGGCGAGCAGTACTTC.

The V and J genes are TRBV27 and TRBJ2-7, with D possibly TRBD1 on 5 matching bases. Germline V gene sequence: CDR1 MNHEY, CDR2 SMNVEV (reference sequence). The CDR3 totals 11 residues. Deletions cut 7 bases from V and 3 bases from J, with 7 bases between. The CDR3 sequence is CASKQGYEQYF. CDR3 DNA: TGTGCCAGCAAGCAGGGCTACGAGCAGTACTTC.

The chain is built from TRBV19 and TRBJ2-1; D possibly uses TRBD1 or TRBD2 (6 bases each). The CDR3 totals 14 residues. V was shortened by 8 bases and J by 10 bases, with 21 bases between the two germline ends. Germline V gene lookup returns CDR1 LNHDA and CDR2 SQIVND (reference sequence). CDR3 protein: CASQSPGDSEEQFF. As DNA, the CDR3 is TGTGCCAGTCAAAGCCCAGGGGACTCAGAGGAGCAGTTCTTC.

In nucleotides, the CDR3 is TGTGCCAGCGGCACAGGAGGGGGAGAGACCCAGTACTTC. It yields the protein CASGTGGGETQYF. V is TRBV19 and J is TRBJ2-5; D is tentatively TRBD1 or TRBD2 (6 bases each). V lost 9 bases and J 4 bases, leaving 15 bases between the germline ends. CDR3 length: 13 amino acids. The germline gives CDR1 LNHDA, CDR2 SQIVND (reference sequence).